What follows are 12 T cell receptor beta chains derived from one specimen sequenced in a study of T-cell memory formation after mild COVID-19. TCRdb itself ran the 5' RACE reads through MiXCR, one entry per CDR3 protein. The repertoire includes more than 200,000 distinct CDR3 sequences, around 17% of them detected once, and 3% to 4.5% sits in the top ten. Sequenced input: PBMCs or a T cell subset sorted from them (not recorded which). Every receptor here comes from a young man who had mild COVID-19 (a few samples of this study predate the infection). Cell type and time point are not known.

V gene TRBV5-1 combines with J gene TRBJ2-2; D is uncertain. V lost 2 bases to trimming and J lost 8 bases, with 7 bases between them. This CDR3 spans 12 amino acids. CDR1 and CDR2 from the germline V gene are SGHRS and YFSETQ. In DNA form, the CDR3 reads TGCGCCAGCAGCTTTGACGGGGGGGAGCTGTTTTTT. Translation: CASSFDGGELFF.

This clonotype showed up just a few times. Compared with germline, one end of the junction differs, possibly owing to a read error. This chain uses TRBV7-9 with TRBJ2-2, with D unclear. The germline gives CDR1 SEHNR, CDR2 FQNEAQ (reference sequence). The CDR3 is 14 residues long. The CDR3 coding sequence is TGTTCCAGCAGCTTCAGGCGGAACACCGGGGAGCTGTTTTTT. This sequence encodes CSSSFRRNTGELFF.

J is TRBJ1-1 and V is TRBV6-6, with 7 bases aligning to TRBD1. The germline V gene has CDR1 MNHNY and CDR2 SVGAGI (reference sequence). The CDR3 is 15 amino acids. J gave up 4 bases and V 5 bases, and 10 bases lay outside the gene matches. CDR3 bases: TGTGCCAGCAGTGGCGTTGGACAGGAGCGCACTGAAGCTTTCTTT. Its translation: CASSGVGQERTEAFF.

The chain combines TRBV20-1 with TRBJ2-7, with 11 bases identical to TRBD2. V trimming: 6 bases; J trimming: 1 base; junction bases outside the gene matches: 14. Germline CDR1 is DFQATT and CDR2 is SNEGSKA (reference sequence). CDR3 length equals 17 residues. For the CDR3, the DNA is TGCAGTGCCCAGCGGGCTAGCGGGGGGAAAGTTTCCTACGAGCAGTACTTC. Encoded protein: CSAQRASGGKVSYEQYF.

The genes are TRBV3-1 and TRBJ2-7, with unresolved D. This CDR3 is built from 11 residues. With 5 bases removed from V and 5 bases from J, the gap between germline ends came to 7 bases. The germline gives CDR1 LGHDT, CDR2 YNNKEL (reference sequence). CDR3 residues: CASSSVDEQYF. CDR3 in DNA: TGTGCCAGCAGCTCGGTGGACGAGCAGTACTTC.

This clonotype was observed a handful of times. J is TRBJ2-7 and V is TRBV18, with D unclear. Germline V gene lookup returns CDR1 KGHSH and CDR2 LQKENI. The CDR3 extends over 15 amino acids. V dropped 2 bases and J dropped 0 bases, with 11 bases sitting between them. The CDR3 sequence: CASSPGEASSYEQYF. CDR3 bases: TGTGCCAGCTCACCAGGGGAAGCGAGCTCCTACGAGCAGTACTTC.

The chain combines TRBV28 with TRBJ1-4, with D perhaps TRBD1 (5 bases). V was clipped by 6 bases and J by 7 bases, with 15 bases between them. This CDR3 is built from 14 residues. The germline V gene has CDR1 MDHEN and CDR2 SYDVKM. CDR3 coding DNA: TGTGCCAGCAGCAAGGGGTTGAGGGGTGAAAAACTGTTTTTT. Protein: CASSKGLRGEKLFF.

This clonotype was picked up a small number of times. The chain joins TRBV12-3 or TRBV12-4 to TRBJ2-3, with D perhaps being TRBD1 or TRBD2 (5 bases each). The CDR3 spans 12 residues. V was clipped by 7 bases and J by 4 bases, with 9 bases between them. As DNA, the CDR3 is TGTGCCAGCAAGGGGAGTCCAGATACGCAGTATTTT. Translating it yields CASKGSPDTQYF.

The chain recombines TRBV5-5 with TRBJ1-6; D call uncertain. The CDR3 runs to 17 residues. The V gene's germline CDR1 is SGHKS and CDR2 YYEKEE (reference sequence). V was pared by 0 bases and J by 8 bases, with 18 bases between. This chain's CDR3 is CASSLVPPAGTDSPLHF. CDR3 DNA: TGTGCCAGCAGCTTGGTTCCCCCGGCGGGAACGGATTCACCCCTCCACTTT. The whole variable domain, filled in from reference TRBV5-5 and TRBJ1-6, reads DAGVTQSPTHLIKTRGQQVTLRCSPISGHKSVSWYQQVLGQGPQFIFQYYEKEERGRGNFPDRFSARQFPNYSSELNVNALLLGDSALYLCASSLVPPAGTDSPLHFGNGTRLTVT.

The chain employs TRBV28 and TRBJ1-2; TRBD1 agrees at 9 bases. The CDR3 consists of 14 residues. V dropped 3 bases and J dropped 5; count of bases not matched to a gene: 4. Per germline, CDR1 MDHEN and CDR2 SYDVKM. DNA of the CDR3: TGTGCCAGCAGTTTGGTTGACAGGGGGTATGGCTACACCTTC. This sequence encodes CASSLVDRGYGYTF.

The V and J genes are TRBV20-1 and TRBJ2-3, with D possibly matching TRBD2 (6 bases). The CDR3 is 14 amino acids. The V end was cut by 3 bases, the J end by 0 bases, with 10 bases between. CDR1 and CDR2 (germline): DFQATT, SNEGSKA (reference sequence). The CDR3 DNA sequence: TGCAGTGCTAGCCGGGACTCTAGCACAGATACGCAGTATTTT. As protein: CSASRDSSTDTQYF.

This clonotype was counted ten times or more. The chain joins TRBV5-1 to TRBJ2-7; 9 bases line up with TRBD1. The germline CDR1 and CDR2 sequences are SGHRS and YFSETQ. This CDR3 is built from 13 residues. V was pared by 3 bases and J by 5 bases, with 3 bases of the junction left unmatched. The CDR3 region is CASSWDRVNEQYV. The CDR3, as DNA: TGCGCCAGCAGCTGGGACAGGGTCAACGAGCAGTACGTC.